These T cell receptor beta chains were read from a single sample in a study of beta chain features in type 1 diabetes. Method: immunoSEQ multiplex PCR; TCRdb's copy keeps in-frame clones and lacks some. There are about 230,000 clones in the sample; 9.6% occur only once, and about 0.03% lies in the top ten. Input material: naive CD4+ T cells from blood. Every receptor here comes from a woman aged 18-30 years in good health. CDR3s include the opening cysteine and the closing phenylalanine or tryptophan. Fields, in order: V gene, J gene, CDR3 protein.

V: TRBV19; J: TRBJ1-1; CDR3: CASSIKGSPEAFF
V: TRBV19; J: TRBJ2-1; CDR3: CASSIDLRGGAYNEQFF
V: TRBV5-1; J: TRBJ2-3; CDR3: CASSRLAGGADTQYF
V: TRBV5-1; J: TRBJ2-7; CDR3: CASSLAIGTSGREQYF
V: TRBV19; J: TRBJ2-7; CDR3: CASGQPPYEQYF
V: TRBV29-1; J: TRBJ2-1; CDR3: CSVAGGGMSSYNEQFF
V: TRBV15; J: TRBJ1-2; CDR3: CATSRRATNYGYTF
V: TRBV14; J: TRBJ1-1; CDR3: CASSQVGAGANTEAFF
V: TRBV18; J: TRBJ2-5; CDR3: CASSAGGPGLLAQYF
V: TRBV27; J: TRBJ2-7; CDR3: CASSSRDSVVYEQYF
V: TRBV11-2; J: TRBJ1-2; CDR3: CASSFTGVIGYTF
V: TRBV5-1; J: TRBJ2-1; CDR3: CASSLDGNNNEQFF
V: TRBV30; J: TRBJ1-3; CDR3: CAWSTTGKSSGNTIYF
V: TRBV21-1; J: TRBJ1-5; CDR3: CASSKDGGSNQPQHF
V: TRBV18; J: TRBJ2-3; CDR3: CASSPTHLTSGRAGDTQYF
V: TRBV30; J: TRBJ1-1; CDR3: CAWSAGGSSNTEAFF
V: TRBV10-3; J: TRBJ1-2; CDR3: CAISPTGIYGYTF
V: TRBV7-2; J: TRBJ1-1; CDR3: CASSFDRGNTEAFF
V: TRBV5-1; J: TRBJ2-3; CDR3: CASSLNSGSVTDTQYF
V: TRBV30; J: TRBJ1-1; CDR3: CAWSFQSNTEAFF
V: TRBV5-1; J: TRBJ2-3; CDR3: CASTRQGQIDTQYF
V: TRBV12-5; J: TRBJ2-3; CDR3: CASGSTGGTDTQYF
V: TRBV9; J: TRBJ2-6; CDR3: CASSPLGQGAGANVLTF